Below, 22 T cell receptor beta chains from the same sample are listed, as sequenced in a study of blood T cell repertoires in COVID-19. Profiled with immunoSEQ multiplex PCR; TCRdb holds only in-frame clones, not every one. Of roughly 190,000 clones listed, more than 65% are singletons. Material: peripheral blood. The receptors were sampled from a human donor with acute or convalescent COVID-19. The donor label of this sample is uncertain.

This clone was picked up a small number of times. The rearrangement links TRBV11-2 to TRBJ2-1; weak D call: TRBD1 (6 bases). The CDR3 has 14 residues. Trimming pared 5 bases from V and 6 bases from J, leaving 14 bases between. Germline CDR1 reads SGHAT; CDR2 reads FQNNGV. In DNA form, the CDR3 reads TGTGCCAGCAGCCCTGCTCTGGGGGCCAATGAGCAGTTCTTC. As protein: CASSPALGANEQFF.

This chain connects TRBV28 to TRBJ2-1; TRBD2 aligns across 7 bases. The CDR3 is made up of 16 amino acids. Unmatched junction bases numbered 9, after V lost 5 bases and J lost 2 bases. Germline CDR1 and CDR2: MDHEN and SYDVKM. As DNA, the CDR3 is TGTGCCAGCAGTAGCCCTCCTAGCGGAGCCTACAATGAGCAGTTCTTC. Encoded protein: CASSSPPSGAYNEQFF. The full variable domain, its missing parts supplied by reference TRBV28 and TRBJ2-1, is DVKVTQSSRYLVKRTGEKVFLECVQDMDHENMFWYRQDPGLGLRLIYFSYDVKMKEKGDIPEGYSVSREKKERFSLILESASTNQTSMYLCASSSPPSGAYNEQFFGPGTRLTVL.

The chain recombines TRBV29-1 with TRBJ1-3, with D unresolved. Trimming left V 6 bases short and J 4 bases short, with 10 bases between. There are 12 residues in the CDR3. Germline V gives CDR1 SQVTM, CDR2 ANQGSEA. The CDR3 loop is CSVRHLGNTIYF. In nucleotides, the CDR3 is TGCAGCGTGCGTCACCTCGGAAACACCATATATTTT. Full variable domain (outside the CDR3, taken from reference TRBV29-1 and TRBJ1-3): SAVISQKPSRDICQRGTSLTIQCQVDSQVTMMFWYRQQPGQSLTLIATANQGSEATYESGFVIDKFPISRPNLTFSTLTVSNMSPEDSSIYLCSVRHLGNTIYFGEGSWLTVV.

This clone has a handful of counts. V and J are TRBV20-1 and TRBJ1-2, with D tentatively TRBD1 (5 bases). The CDR3 is made up of 11 amino acids. V lost 5 bases and J lost 5, with 9 bases in between. The germline V gene has CDR1 DFQATT and CDR2 SNEGSKA (reference sequence). CDR3 region: CSAGPGYGYTF. The CDR3, as DNA: TGCAGTGCTGGGCCAGGGTATGGCTACACCTTC.

This clone was recorded once. The chain has TRBV19 and TRBJ1-1; D is uncertain. The length of the CDR3 is 15 residues. Trimming removed 1 base at V and 5 bases at J, with 14 bases between. Looked up from germline, CDR1 is LNHDA and CDR2 is SQIVND (reference sequence). The CDR3 loop is CASSIGSGRSTEAFF. CDR3 nucleotide sequence: TGTGCCAGTAGTATAGGGTCCGGGAGGAGTACTGAAGCTTTCTTT.

The chain links TRBV5-1 to TRBJ1-2; 7 nucleotides agree with TRBD1. Germline trimming cut 0 bases from V and 6 bases from J; bases unmatched to any gene: 5. The CDR3 is 14 residues long. CDR1 is SGHRS and CDR2 is YFSETQ in the germline V gene. For the CDR3, the DNA is TGCGCCAGCAGCTTGGAGAGACAGGGCAATGGCTACACCTTC. It encodes CASSLERQGNGYTF. Variable domain in full (rest from reference TRBV5-1 and TRBJ1-2): KAGVTQTPRYLIKTRGQQVTLSCSPISGHRSVSWYQQTPGQGLQFLFEYFSETQRNKGNFPGRFSGRQFSNSRSEMNVSTLELGDSALYLCASSLERQGNGYTFGSGTRLTVV.

This clone was seen once. The chain combines TRBV30 with TRBJ2-1, with TRBD2 identical over 9 bases. J was trimmed by 7 bases and V by 1 base; bases with no gene match: 5. Germline-derived CDR1 and CDR2 are GTSNPN and SVGIG (reference sequence). This CDR3 contains 14 residues. The CDR3 region is CAWSALAGRNEQFF. CDR3 DNA sequence: TGTGCCTGGAGTGCCCTAGCGGGAAGGAATGAGCAGTTCTTC. Supplemented by reference TRBV30 and TRBJ2-1, the full variable domain reads SQTIHQWPATLVQPVGSPLSLECTVEGTSNPNLYWYRQAAGRGLQLLFYSVGIGQISSEVPQNLSASRPQDRQFILSSKKLLLSDSGFYLCAWSALAGRNEQFFGPGTRLTVL.

This chain links TRBV1 with TRBJ2-7; the D call in the table, TRBD2, was not verified against the DNA. TRBV1 is classified as a pseudogene. This CDR3 is built from 18 residues. The chain's CDR3 is CTSSQTGSRRGFSYEQYF. The CDR3 DNA follows: TGCACCAGCAGCCAAACAGGAAGTAGGAGGGGCTTCTCCTACGAGCAGTACTTC.

The chain combines TRBV27 with TRBJ2-7, with 8 bases aligning to TRBD2. V dropped 2 bases and J dropped 3; count of bases not matched to a gene: 3. Germline CDR1 MNHEY, CDR2 SMNVEV (reference sequence). This CDR3 region has 14 residues. The CDR3 sequence: CASSLRSGSYEQYF. CDR3 bases: TGTGCCAGCAGTTTAAGGAGCGGGAGCTACGAGCAGTACTTC.

The chain has TRBV19 and TRBJ1-5; TRBD1 aligns across 9 bases. Trimming cost V 9 bases and J 1 base; bases outside gene matches: 7. The CDR3 totals 15 residues. Germline values: CDR1 LNHDA, CDR2 SQIVND (reference sequence). The CDR3 DNA reads TGTGCCAGCAGCGACAGGGGGGTCAGCAATCAGCCCCAGCATTTT. This translates into CASSDRGVSNQPQHF. Using reference TRBV19 and TRBJ1-5 for the parts outside the CDR3, the full variable domain is DGGITQSPKYLFRKEGQNVTLSCEQNLNHDAMYWYRQDPGQGLRLIYYSQIVNDFQKGDIAEGYSVSREKKESFPLTVTSAQKNPTAFYLCASSDRGVSNQPQHFGDGTRLSIL.

This clone occurred a few times. V is TRBV4-1 and J is TRBJ1-1, with 8 bases aligning to TRBD1. From germline, CDR1 is MGHRA and CDR2 YSYEKL. The CDR3 spans 15 residues. With 4 bases clipped from V and 1 base from J, the junction kept 5 bases outside the gene matches. The CDR3 is CASSRTGGTNTEAFF. CDR3 nucleotide sequence: TGCGCCAGCAGCCGTACAGGGGGGACGAACACTGAAGCTTTCTTT.

V usage is TRBV6-4 and J usage is TRBJ1-2, with no clear D. V shed 5 bases and J shed 6 bases, with 10 bases lying between them. Germline-derived CDR1 and CDR2 are MRHNA and SNTAGT. This CDR3 is 12 amino acids long. The CDR3 DNA reads TGTGCCAGCAGTCCCCGCCGCGATGGCTACACCTTC. Translated: CASSPRRDGYTF.

The chain recombines TRBV2 with TRBJ1-6; D gene unclear. With 1 base removed from V and 3 bases from J, the gap between germline ends came to 7 bases. In germline, CDR1 is SNHLY, CDR2 FYNNEI. The CDR3 sequence is 15 residues long. Here the CDR3 DNA reads TGTGCCAGCAGTGAAGGTTACAGCTATAATTCACCCCTCCACTTT. Translated, it gives CASSEGYSYNSPLHF.

V usage is TRBV7-3 and J usage is TRBJ2-4; weak D call: TRBD1 (6 bases). V was cut by 8 bases and J by 8 bases, with 19 bases left in between. Germline V CDR1 and CDR2: SGHTA, FQGTGA. The CDR3 has 14 amino acids. CDR3 DNA sequence: TGTGCCAGCTCACAGGGATTAGGTGTTGACATTCAGTACTTC. It encodes CASSQGLGVDIQYF.

The chain is built from TRBV19 and TRBJ1-6; no clear D gene. The germline CDR1 and CDR2 sequences are LNHDA and SQIVND (reference sequence). There are 16 residues in the CDR3. V lost 5 bases to trimming and J lost 4 bases, with 15 bases between them. CDR3 DNA sequence: TGTGCCAGTAGTTCCCAATTTGGCAGTTATAATTCACCCCTCCACTTT. Translation gives CASSSQFGSYNSPLHF.

The CDR3 region has the DNA TGTGCCACCAGCAGAGATGGGCGGGACAGGGCAGGGCAGCCCCAGCATTTT. Its translation is CATSRDGRDRAGQPQHF. The chain joins TRBV15 to TRBJ1-5; 9 nucleotides match TRBD1. CDR3 length: 17 amino acids. Germline-derived CDR1 and CDR2 are LNHNV and YYDKDF (reference sequence). V lost 0 bases and J lost 7; bases outside the gene matches: 10.

This chain connects TRBV7-9 to TRBJ1-4; D gene uncertain. Germline V CDR1 and CDR2: SEHNR, FQNEAQ (reference sequence). The CDR3 runs to 12 residues. V was clipped by 5 bases and J by 8 bases, with 9 bases between them. CDR3 in DNA: TGTGCCAGCAGCCCCATCGAGGAAAAACTGTTTTTT. Encoded protein: CASSPIEEKLFF.

The CDR3 bases are TGTGCCAGCAGCCAACAGGGGAATACACCCCTCCACTTT. This translates into CASSQQGNTPLHF. The V gene is TRBV14, the J gene TRBJ1-6; D possibly corresponds to TRBD1 (6 bases). CDR3 length: 13 amino acids. V dropped 2 bases and J dropped 11 bases, with 10 bases sitting between them. Germline values: CDR1 SGHDN, CDR2 FVKESK.

Of note for this clone: Other DNA sequences in this sample translate to the same CDR3. This chain links TRBV29-1 with TRBJ1-2; 7 nucleotides line up with TRBD1. The length of the CDR3 is 11 residues. Germline assignment: CDR1 SQVTM and CDR2 ANQGSEA. V trimming: 5 bases; J trimming: 6 bases; junction bases outside the gene matches: 3. The CDR3 loop is CSVHRGDGYTF. The CDR3 DNA reads TGCAGCGTTCACAGGGGCGATGGCTACACCTTC.

The CDR3, as DNA: TGCAGCGCCGACGGGGCTGGAAACACCATATATTTT. Amino acids: CSADGAGNTIYF. V usage is TRBV29-1 and J usage is TRBJ1-3; D ambiguous. The CDR3 has 12 residues. Germline V gene data show CDR1 as SQVTM and CDR2 as ANQGSEA. V was clipped by 7 bases and J by 2 bases, with 9 bases between them.

The chain joins TRBV28 to TRBJ2-2, with 7 nucleotides matching TRBD1. J lost 4 bases, V lost 5 bases, and 7 bases had no gene match. The CDR3 is 15 amino acids. Germline-derived CDR1 and CDR2 are MDHEN and SYDVKM. The CDR3 DNA follows: TGTGCCAGCAGTCCGACAGGGTCGGGCACCGGGGAGCTGTTTTTT. Amino acid sequence: CASSPTGSGTGELFF.

The chain has TRBV5-1 and TRBJ2-6; perhaps TRBD1 as D (5 bases). The germline V gene has CDR1 SGHRS and CDR2 YFSETQ. The CDR3 has 14 amino acids. V gave up 6 bases and J gave up 2 bases, with 9 bases separating them. The CDR3 DNA sequence: TGCGCCAGCACCCCAGGGACTGGGGCCAACGTCCTGACTTTC. It translates to CASTPGTGANVLTF. Variable domain in full (rest from reference TRBV5-1 and TRBJ2-6): KAGVTQTPRYLIKTRGQQVTLSCSPISGHRSVSWYQQTPGQGLQFLFEYFSETQRNKGNFPGRFSGRQFSNSRSEMNVSTLELGDSALYLCASTPGTGANVLTFGAGSRLTVL.